This TCR beta chain was sequenced for a study of OX40 agonist ivuxolimab in advanced cancers. Study-wide context: Ivuxolimab was an agonistic, fully human IgG2 monoclonal antibody directed against OX40 (CD134), a costimulatory receptor. Intravenous ivuxolimab was administered to patients every 2 weeks at six dose levels: 0.01, 0.1, 0.3, 1.5, 3 and 10 mg/kg. Among the approximately 54 dose-escalation patients, approximately 20 had hepatocellular carcinoma, 15 or so melanoma, 9 renal cell carcinoma and 9 head and neck cancer. In the dose-escalation cohort, 65% to 85% of patients were male, and the mean age was roughly 60 years with a range of 23 to 79. Patients were allowed to have had prior anti-PD-1, anti-PD-L1 or anti-CTLA-4 therapy, and 30% to 50% of the dose-escalation patients had previously received checkpoint inhibitors. Partial responses occurred in three dose-escalation patients, of whom one had hepatocellular carcinoma and two had cutaneous melanoma. Peripheral TCRbeta sequencing aimed to test whether ivuxolimab altered TCR sequence diversity and caused clonal T-cell expansion. The monotherapy dose-escalation portion (N ≈ 56 patients) of the phase I ivuxolimab trial is reported in the paper.

Taken from the germline V gene, the CDR1 and CDR2 loops are SGHVS and FQNEAQ. CDR3 length: 12 amino acids, cysteine to phenylalanine. Left in the record is the CDR3 DNA by itself, 36 bases read in frame from the first base. The junction carries 7 bases between V and J, which are trimmed by 1 base and 7 bases respectively. For sequencing of the TCRbeta CDR3 region, genomic DNA was extracted from the sorted cells. TCRbeta CDR3 regions were sequenced using the immunoSEQ Assay. In its TCRdb copy, this immuneACCESS table keeps in-frame sequences only and misses some clones. Where compared with another copy, unresolved V genes explain less than half of these, and the others have no known cause. The sample table contains some 25,000 clones; only one count was recorded for 85% to 90% of them. Clones ranked in the top ten supply approximately 35% of the sample. Patients with a history of autoimmune disease or receiving systemic immunosuppression were excluded from the trial. Peripheral blood for TCR sequencing was drawn from every dose cohort at baseline, at cycle 4 day 1 and at cycle 7 day 1. Samples came from an open-label, multicenter, first-in-human phase I dose-escalation trial of ivuxolimab. Adults with locally advanced or metastatic head and neck squamous cell, hepatocellular, melanoma or renal cell carcinoma were enrolled in the trial. Before TCR sequencing, CD4+ and CD8+ T cells were separately sorted from peripheral blood.

In regard to this clone: No cognate antigen has been identified for it. Base qualities are missing; no much larger clone stands one base away.

General findings and caveats noted by the study authors: After ivuxolimab, more expanded clones were found on average in CD8+ T cells than in CD4+ T cells. Antigen specificity was not determined for the clonally expanded peripheral T cells. In the 0.1-3.0 mg/kg groups, partial responders had among the lowest normalized peripheral clonal expansion, particularly in CD8+ T cells. Low levels of normalized T-cell clonal expansion were also shown by some nonresponding patients. Clonal expansion of both CD4+ and CD8+ blood T cells was observed from baseline to week 6 at doses 0.1 to 3.0 mg/kg.

The sequence joins TRBV7-8 to TRBJ1-1; no D gene is confidently identified. The material was CD4+ or CD8+ T cells sorted from blood, obtained in a trial of the OX40 agonist ivuxolimab. The receptor's source is an adult with an advanced solid tumor such as melanoma, head and neck, liver or kidney cancer. The DNA sequence is as follows: TGTGCCAGCAGCTTAGGGAGCAGTGAAGCTTTCTTT. Translation gives CASSLGSSEAFF.